One and the same sample provided the 20 T cell receptor beta chains below, sequenced in a study of blood T cell repertoires in COVID-19. Clones were sequenced by immunoSEQ multiplex PCR, and TCRdb holds only the in-frame ones, with some missing. The sample consists of 110,000 to 150,000 clones, approximately 82% of them appearing once. Sequencing was performed on peripheral blood. Receptors were obtained from a man aged 55 to 70 with active or convalescent COVID-19.

The chain carries TRBV29-1 and TRBJ2-1; 12 nucleotides agree with TRBD1. The CDR3 runs to 15 residues. Germline V gene sequence: CDR1 SQVTM, CDR2 ANQGSEA. V was clipped by 7 bases and J by 7 bases; unmatched bases: 11. The chain's CDR3 is CSAGAGTGGWNEQFF. The CDR3 nucleotides are TGCAGCGCAGGAGCCGGGACAGGGGGCTGGAATGAGCAGTTCTTC.

This clone was seen once. This chain connects TRBV29-1 to TRBJ1-1, with D possibly being TRBD1 (6 bases). From germline, CDR1 is SQVTM and CDR2 ANQGSEA. CDR3 size: 12 residues. The CDR3 DNA is TGCACCGCGGCAGGGAGGGGGACTGAAGCTTTCTTT. As protein: CTAAGRGTEAFF.

The rearrangement joins TRBV7-8 to TRBJ1-1, with TRBD1 matching 7 bases. Germline CDR1 SGHVS, CDR2 FQNEAQ. V dropped 0 bases and J dropped 4; count of bases not matched to a gene: 8. The CDR3 has 16 amino acids. The CDR3 protein is CASSLAVAGGSTEAFF. The CDR3, as DNA: TGTGCCAGCAGCTTAGCGGTGGCAGGGGGGAGCACTGAAGCTTTCTTT.

V is TRBV14 and J is TRBJ2-7; D is undetermined. This CDR3 has 12 residues. Germline-derived CDR1 and CDR2 are SGHDN and FVKESK. Trimming pared 4 bases from V and 3 bases from J, leaving 7 bases between. DNA for the CDR3: TGTGCCAGCAGCCGGGCCGGCTACGAGCAGTACTTC. This gives the protein CASSRAGYEQYF.

Only one count was recorded for this clone. The genes are TRBV9 and TRBJ2-5; tentatively, D is TRBD1 (5 bases). The V end lost 4 bases, the J end lost 2 bases, and 9 bases lay between the germline ends. Germline CDR1 SGDLS, CDR2 YYNGEE. The CDR3 spans 13 residues. CDR3 coding DNA: TGTGCCAGCAGCCGAGACAGACAAGAGACCCAGTACTTC. It encodes CASSRDRQETQYF.

V usage is TRBV27 and J usage is TRBJ1-5; TRBD1 aligns across 7 bases. The germline CDR1 and CDR2 sequences are MNHEY and SMNVEV (reference sequence). The CDR3 extends over 15 amino acids. The V gene end was trimmed by 6 bases and the J gene end by 2 bases; junction bases not matched to a gene: 7. This chain's CDR3 is CASRKQGMGNQPQHF. CDR3 nucleotides: TGTGCCAGCAGGAAACAGGGGATGGGCAATCAGCCCCAGCATTTT.

This chain uses TRBV14 with TRBJ2-1; D is possibly TRBD2 (6 bases). The CDR3 sequence is 13 residues long. Trimming pared 4 bases from V and 4 bases from J, leaving 8 bases between. Germline V gene data show CDR1 as SGHDN and CDR2 as FVKESK. CDR3 in amino acids: CASSRGNYNEQFF. The CDR3 DNA reads TGTGCCAGCAGCCGCGGGAATTACAATGAGCAGTTCTTC.

V usage is TRBV4-3 and J usage is TRBJ1-3, with 7 bases identical to TRBD1. Per germline, CDR1 LGHNA and CDR2 YSLEER. The J segment lost 2 bases and the V segment lost 1 base, leaving 20 bases of the junction unmatched. The CDR3 has 21 amino acids. The CDR3 DNA is TGCGCCAGCAGCCAAGCGACTTTGATCGGGACAGAAGATCCTCCTGGAAACACCATATATTTT. Amino acid sequence: CASSQATLIGTEDPPGNTIYF.

The sample holds one count of this clone. The V gene is TRBV25-1, the J gene TRBJ1-4; the match to TRBD1 covers 7 bases. Germline assignment: CDR1 MGHDK and CDR2 SYGVNS. The CDR3 has 12 residues. V was pared by 7 bases and J by 6 bases, with 2 bases of the junction left unmatched. CDR3 sequence reads: CASKGADEKLFF. CDR3 nucleotide sequence: TGTGCCAGCAAGGGGGCGGATGAAAAACTGTTTTTT.

This chain uses TRBV7-8 with TRBJ1-4; no definite D call. Germline values: CDR1 SGHVS, CDR2 FQNEAQ. CDR3 size: 17 residues. V was trimmed by 3 bases and J by 2 bases, leaving 16 bases between them. Here the CDR3 DNA reads TGTGCCAGCAGCTTGACCGGGAACCCCGGGACTAATGAAAAACTGTTTTTT. Its translation is CASSLTGNPGTNEKLFF.

Details on this clone: At the DNA level, this CDR3 is encoded by other sequences in the same sample as well. The chain combines TRBV7-2 with TRBJ1-5; possibly TRBD1 for D (6 bases). Germline V gene data show CDR1 as SGHTA and CDR2 as FQGNSA. V dropped 2 bases and J dropped 2 bases, with 10 bases sitting between them. The CDR3 contains 15 residues. In DNA, the CDR3 is TGTGCCAGCAGCTTAAACAGGGTTGGCAATCAGCCCCAGCATTTT. Amino acid sequence: CASSLNRVGNQPQHF.

This chain joins TRBV6-5 and TRBJ2-7, with 12 nucleotides matching TRBD2. The CDR3 length is 15 residues. In germline, CDR1 is MNHEY, CDR2 SVGAGI. The V segment lost 5 bases and the J segment 2 bases; nucleotides outside the gene matches: 4. The CDR3 loop reads CASSLAGGGTYEQYV. The CDR3 DNA follows: TGTGCCAGCAGTCTAGCGGGAGGGGGTACCTACGAGCAGTACGTC.

V and J are TRBV3-1 (or the pseudogene TRBV3-2) and TRBJ1-4; D possibly corresponds to TRBD1 (6 bases). The germline V gene has CDR1 LGHDT and CDR2 YNNKEL (reference sequence). This CDR3 is built from 14 residues. The V end lost 2 bases, the J end lost 7 bases, and 11 bases lay between the germline ends. The DNA of the CDR3 is TGTGCCAGCAGCCAACAGGGACAAGGTGAAAAACTGTTTTTT. It yields the protein CASSQQGQGEKLFF.

This clone has only a few counts. The V gene is TRBV27, the J gene TRBJ2-1; 10 bases fit TRBD2. Losses at the gene ends were 5 bases for V and 0 bases for J; bases not matched to a gene: 4. This CDR3 spans 16 amino acids. Germline CDR1 MNHEY, CDR2 SMNVEV (reference sequence). The CDR3 DNA reads TGTGCCAGCAGTCCAGCTAGCGGGAGCTCCTACAATGAGCAGTTCTTC. Its translation is CASSPASGSSYNEQFF.

The genes are TRBV18 and TRBJ1-3; 8 bases are a match to TRBD1. Germline V lookup: CDR1 KGHSH, CDR2 LQKENI. Germline trimming cut 1 base from V and 2 bases from J; bases unmatched to any gene: 10. The CDR3 is 18 amino acids. CDR3 bases: TGTGCCAGCTCACCACGAGTGGCCTCAGGGGGCGCTGGAAACACCATATATTTT. Protein product: CASSPRVASGGAGNTIYF.

The V call is TRBV27, the J call TRBJ1-5; 7 bases are a match to TRBD1. The CDR3 is 15 residues long. The ends lost 5 bases at V and 9 bases at J; junction bases unmatched: 13. Germline loops: CDR1 MNHEY, CDR2 SMNVEV (reference sequence). The CDR3 region is CASSAGQEFPWPQHF. CDR3 nucleotide sequence: TGTGCCAGCAGTGCCGGACAGGAATTCCCGTGGCCCCAGCATTTT.

The chain is built from TRBV6-5 and TRBJ1-2; possible D gene TRBD1, 6 bases. V was clipped by 0 bases and J by 2 bases, with 10 bases between them. This CDR3 region has 15 residues. Germline CDR1 reads MNHEY; CDR2 reads SVGAGI. CDR3 coding DNA: TGTGCCAGCAGTTACTCCGGGCAGGGGAACTATGGCTACACCTTC. Translating gives CASSYSGQGNYGYTF.

Remarks on this clone: Relative to the germline gene, one junction end is altered; a read error may explain this. The chain combines TRBV3-1 (or the pseudogene TRBV3-2) with TRBJ2-1; possible D gene TRBD2, 6 bases. The germline V gene encodes CDR1 LGHDT and CDR2 YNNKEL (reference sequence). CDR3 length: 15 residues. CDR3 loop: CASSQGLGAYDEQFF. The CDR3 DNA sequence: TGTGCCAGCAGCCAAGGACTAGGGGCCTACGATGAGCAGTTCTTC.

The chain has TRBV6-5 and TRBJ2-7; TRBD2 matches 7 bases. Germline V gene data show CDR1 as MNHEY and CDR2 as SVGAGI. The V and J ends lost 2 bases and 5 bases, in that order; junction bases with no gene match: 9. This CDR3 has 15 amino acids. In nucleotides, the CDR3 is TGTGCCAGCAGTTACCTAAGGCGGGAGCTTGACGAGCAGTACGTC. Translating gives CASSYLRRELDEQYV.

The V gene is TRBV6-1, the J gene TRBJ1-5; D is possibly TRBD1 (5 bases). V lost 3 bases and J 4 bases, leaving 10 bases between the germline ends. Germline V CDR1 and CDR2: MNHNS, SASEGT. The CDR3 sequence is 14 residues long. The CDR3 is CASSDRGRNQPQHF. CDR3 coding DNA: TGTGCCAGCAGTGATAGGGGTAGGAATCAGCCCCAGCATTTT.